The 18 T cell receptor beta chains reported below all come from one sample, sequenced in a study of blood T cell repertoires in COVID-19. The assay was immunoSEQ multiplex PCR, and TCRdb's table has in-frame clones only and misses some. The data contain 350,000 to 450,000 clones, approximately 91% of them singletons. Sequencing used PBMCs or T cells enriched from blood (not recorded which). These receptors were obtained from a woman in her thirties or forties who had been exposed to COVID-19.

The V call is TRBV19, the J call TRBJ1-2; the match to TRBD1 covers 10 bases. Germline V lookup: CDR1 LNHDA, CDR2 SQIVND (reference sequence). This CDR3 is built from 18 residues. Trimming took 2 bases from V and 2 from J; bases not matched to a gene: 11. The CDR3 reads CASSIFRDRGTFNYGYTF. The DNA for the CDR3 is TGTGCCAGTAGTATATTCCGGGACAGGGGTACGTTCAACTATGGCTACACCTTC.

V and J are TRBV6-5 and TRBJ2-2; perhaps TRBD1 as D (6 bases). This CDR3 has 14 residues. V lost 8 bases and J lost 1, with 11 bases in between. CDR1 is MNHEY, CDR2 SVGAGI, per germline. The CDR3 sequence: CASRRQVNTGELFF. In nucleotides, the CDR3 is TGTGCCAGCCGTCGACAGGTGAACACCGGGGAGCTGTTTTTT.

The chain employs TRBV6-2 or TRBV6-3 and TRBJ2-1, with unresolved D. Germline CDR1 reads MNHEY; CDR2 reads SVGEGT. V shed 2 bases and J shed 7 bases, with 9 bases lying between them. This CDR3 is built from 13 residues. The CDR3 DNA sequence: TGTGCCAGCAGTTACAGTGAGGCAAATGAGCAGTTCTTC. Translation gives CASSYSEANEQFF.

This sequence joins TRBV7-6 and TRBJ1-2; D possibly corresponds to TRBD1 (6 bases). The ends were cut back, 5 bases at V and 6 bases at J, with 16 bases in the middle. From germline, CDR1 is SGHVS and CDR2 FNYEAQ. This CDR3 is built from 14 residues. Here the CDR3 reads CASSEDRWGDGYTF. Here the CDR3 DNA reads TGTGCCAGCAGCGAAGACAGGTGGGGAGATGGCTACACCTTC.

The chain uses TRBV5-4 and TRBJ2-7, with D possibly matching TRBD1 (5 bases). CDR3 length: 17 amino acids. Germline CDR1 SGHNT, CDR2 YYREEE (reference sequence). V lost 3 bases to trimming and J lost 3 bases, with 22 bases between them. CDR3 in DNA: TGTGCCAGCAGCTCTAAAAGGGGCCCTAACCGCTACTACGAGCAGTACTTC. It yields the protein CASSSKRGPNRYYEQYF.

The chain is built from TRBV29-1 and TRBJ2-3, with no clear D. Between the trimmed V and J ends, which lost 5 bases and 2 bases, there was a span of 8 bases. Per germline, CDR1 SQVTM and CDR2 ANQGSEA. CDR3 size: 12 residues. CDR3 region: CSVRQDTDTQYF. The CDR3 nucleotides are TGCAGCGTTCGGCAGGACACAGATACGCAGTATTTT.

The table lists this clone with a count of one. Other DNA sequences from this sample encode an identical CDR3 as well. The chain employs TRBV5-1 and TRBJ1-5; no reliable D call. The V end was cut by 4 bases, the J end by 4 bases, with 9 bases between. This CDR3 region has 13 residues. CDR1 and CDR2 from the germline V gene are SGHRS and YFSETQ. In nucleotides, the CDR3 is TGCGCCAGCAGCCTAGACGGGAATCAGCCCCAGCATTTT. This codes for CASSLDGNQPQHF.

The J gene is TRBJ2-1, the V gene TRBV9; TRBD2 matches at 9 bases. This CDR3 region has 15 residues. Germline V gene sequence: CDR1 SGDLS, CDR2 YYNGEE. Trimming cost V 4 bases and J 10 bases; bases outside gene matches: 12. CDR3 protein: CASSLTVAGGMEQFF. The CDR3 region has the DNA TGTGCCAGCAGCCTGACTGTGGCGGGAGGGATGGAGCAGTTCTTC. The full variable domain, its missing parts supplied by reference TRBV9 and TRBJ2-1, is DSGVTQTPKHLITATGQRVTLRCSPRSGDLSVYWYQQSLDQGLQFLIQYYNGEERAKGNILERFSAQQFPDLHSELNLSSLELGDSALYFCASSLTVAGGMEQFFGPGTRLTVL.

The chain carries TRBV30 and TRBJ1-1; no clear D. The CDR3 covers 11 residues. V lost 3 bases, J lost 2 bases, and 4 bases lay in between. The germline V gene has CDR1 GTSNPN and CDR2 SVGIG (reference sequence). CDR3 region: CAWRLNTEAFF. CDR3 coding DNA: TGTGCCTGGAGGTTAAACACTGAAGCTTTCTTT.

The V call is TRBV6-5, the J call TRBJ2-2, with D perhaps matching TRBD2 (5 bases). The CDR3 extends over 14 amino acids. Between the trimmed V and J ends, which lost 8 bases and 5 bases, there was a span of 15 bases. Looked up from germline, CDR1 is MNHEY and CDR2 is SVGAGI. This CDR3 is CASRRFGTTGELFF. CDR3 nucleotides: TGTGCCAGCCGGAGGTTCGGTACGACCGGGGAGCTGTTTTTT.

This clone was detected a few times. This chain uses TRBV6-5 with TRBJ2-2; perhaps TRBD1 as D (6 bases). The germline CDR1 and CDR2 sequences are MNHEY and SVGAGI. The V end was cut by 3 bases, the J end by 6 bases, with 17 bases between. The CDR3 is 16 amino acids. The DNA for the CDR3 is TGTGCCAGCAGTTATAGGAGACAGGCCGTGTCCGGGGAGCTGTTTTTT. Protein product: CASSYRRQAVSGELFF.

About this clone: This same CDR3 is encoded by further DNA sequences in the sample. The V and J genes are TRBV12-3 or TRBV12-4 and TRBJ1-1; no reliable D call. Deletions cut 2 bases from V and 5 bases from J, with 9 bases between. The CDR3 covers 13 residues. The CDR3 bases are TGTGCCAGCAGTTTAAAGGGAGGGACTGAAGCTTTCTTT. Residues: CASSLKGGTEAFF.

The rearrangement joins TRBV18 to TRBJ1-1; 8 nucleotides agree with TRBD1. V gave up 6 bases and J gave up 6 bases; unmatched junction bases: 9. The CDR3 contains 14 residues. Germline V gene lookup returns CDR1 KGHSH and CDR2 LQKENI. The CDR3 sequence: CASSDTGGRSEAFF. Written as DNA, the CDR3 is TGTGCCAGCTCGGACACAGGGGGGAGGTCTGAAGCTTTCTTT.

In this sample, this clone turned up once. The rearrangement joins TRBV4-1 to TRBJ2-2; D possibly corresponds to TRBD1 (5 bases). The V gene lost 1 base and the J gene lost 1 base, with 13 bases spanning the gap. This CDR3 spans 17 amino acids. CDR1 MGHRA and CDR2 YSYEKL come from the germline V gene. The CDR3 reads CASSQATPTGNTGELFF. CDR3 DNA: TGCGCCAGCAGCCAAGCTACCCCAACAGGGAACACCGGGGAGCTGTTTTTT.

The rearrangement uses TRBV6-5 and TRBJ2-7; 8 nucleotides align to TRBD1. The V gene's germline CDR1 is MNHEY and CDR2 SVGAGI. The CDR3 is made up of 14 amino acids. With V trimmed by 3 bases and J by 0 bases, 1 base remained unmatched. This CDR3 is CASSYTGGSYEQYF. CDR3 nucleotides: TGTGCCAGCAGTTATACAGGGGGCTCCTACGAGCAGTACTTC.

CDR3: CAWSVKQSYEQYF. In DNA form, the CDR3 reads TGTGCCTGGAGTGTAAAACAGTCATACGAGCAGTACTTC. V gene TRBV30 combines with J gene TRBJ2-7, with no clear D. The CDR3 totals 13 residues. Trimming left V 0 bases short and J 4 bases short, with 10 bases between. The germline V gene encodes CDR1 GTSNPN and CDR2 SVGIG (reference sequence).

This clone was detected only once. CDR3 sequence reads: CASSPGRTEGNTIYF. The CDR3 region has the DNA TGTGCCAGCAGCCCAGGCCGGACAGAAGGAAACACCATATATTTT. This chain connects TRBV7-2 to TRBJ1-3; the D gene is possibly TRBD1 (6 bases). Germline V gene data show CDR1 as SGHTA and CDR2 as FQGNSA. The CDR3 contains 15 residues. Trimming removed 5 bases from V and 4 bases from J, with 15 bases in between. Complete variable domain (other parts from reference TRBV7-2 and TRBJ1-3): GAGVSQSPSNKVTEKGKDVELRCDPISGHTALYWYRQSLGQGLEFLIYFQGNSAPDKSGLPSDRFSAERTGGSVSTLTIQRTQQEDSAVYLCASSPGRTEGNTIYFGEGSWLTVV.

On this clone itself: A much larger clone differs by one base, so this may be a read error. This chain joins TRBV5-4 and TRBJ2-7; D might be TRBD1 (6 bases). The germline V gene has CDR1 SGHNT and CDR2 YYREEE (reference sequence). V was trimmed by 3 bases and J by 0 bases, leaving 7 bases between them. This CDR3 has 13 amino acids. CDR3 nucleotide sequence: TGTGCCAGCAGCTCGACAGGCTCCTACGAGCAGTACTTC. The encoded protein is CASSSTGSYEQYF.